This TCR beta chain was documented in a study of cytomegalovirus exposure and HLA in healthy donors. A word on this clone: What it binds is not known.

The PCR had 60 Vbeta and 13 Jbeta primers. Profiling relied on immunoSEQ multiplex PCR, and the TCRdb table lists in-frame clones only, not all of them. The table includes over 30,000 clones, about 70% detected once. Notes on the study in general: Relative to the roughly 690-donor mean, N-insertions were reportedly fewer in an Asian-associated ancestry cluster in a later analysis.

This CDR3 region has 21 residues. The germline V gene encodes CDR1 LGHNA and CDR2 YNFKEQ. The V end was cut by 0 bases, the J end by 4 bases, with 27 bases between. Sequenced input: PBMCs. The receptor was isolated from a man aged 40-55 years in good health and CMV-seropositive. The chain joins TRBV4-2 to TRBJ2-2; possible D gene TRBD2, 6 bases. DNA of the CDR3: TGTGCCAGCAGCCAAGATGATCCGGCTAGCCGCCTGAGGAGGGGCACCGGGGAGCTGTTTTTT. Translation gives CASSQDDPASRLRRGTGELFF.